The present T cell receptor (beta chain) was sequenced within a study of shared clonotypes between healthy human individuals. The method was immunoSEQ multiplex PCR; TCRdb's version includes in-frame clones alone and lacks a portion of them. Found here are about 2.1 million clones, about 93% of them singletons; the top ten hold 1.5% to 2%. Germline values: CDR1 SNHLY, CDR2 FYNNEI. Trimming cost V 6 bases and J 0 bases; bases outside gene matches: 3. CDR3 size: 15 residues. Notes on the study in general: Investigators collected only blood, and repertoires in tissues likely differ. Rarefaction revealed incomplete sorted-subset sequencing despite large depth. It was observed that 5% to 6% of naive CD4 clonotypes were shared across several donors.

This clone came up once. What it binds is unknown. Naive CD8 cells lacked CD45RO, underwent positive selection for CCR7 and left out terminally differentiated effector memory CD45RA+ cells. This chain joins TRBV2 and TRBJ2-4, with 9 bases that match TRBD2. Sequencing used naive CD8+ T cells from PBMCs. The sequence derives from a man aged 18 to 29 in good health. Some clones in this sample may be carry-over from other donors' samples. The CDR3 region is CASRGTSTAKNIQYF. In nucleotides, the CDR3 is TGTGCCAGCAGGGGGACTAGCACAGCCAAAAACATTCAGTACTTC. The full variable domain, rest sourced from reference TRBV2 and TRBJ2-4, is EPEVTQTPSHQVTQMGQEVILRCVPISNHLYFYWYRQILGQKVEFLVSFYNNEISEKSEIFDDQFSVERPDGSNFTLKIRSTKLEDSAMYFCASRGTSTAKNIQYFGAGTRLSVL.